A single sample is the source of the 7 T cell receptor beta chains below, sequenced in a study of cytomegalovirus exposure and HLA in healthy donors. PCR involved 60 Vbeta and 13 Jbeta primers. Sequencing used immunoSEQ multiplex PCR; TCRdb keeps in-frame clones, though not all of them. Here the sample spans roughly 130,000 clones, about 80% being singletons. Material: PBMCs. The receptors stem from a woman aged 40 to 50 in good health and CMV-seronegative.

This rearrangement joins TRBV19 to TRBJ1-1; D is undetermined. V lost 7 bases and J lost 4, with 16 bases in between. CDR3 length: 14 amino acids. Germline V CDR1 and CDR2: LNHDA, SQIVND (reference sequence). DNA of the CDR3: TGTGCCAGTATCCGCTCCCGGGGAGGCACTGAAGCTTTCTTT. It translates to CASIRSRGGTEAFF.

Only one count was recorded for this clone. The chain combines TRBV9 with TRBJ2-1; 7 bases agree with TRBD2. Trimming removed 7 bases from V and 7 bases from J; junction bases left unmatched: 11. The CDR3 length is 14 residues. Per the germline V gene, CDR1 is SGDLS and CDR2 is YYNGEE. CDR3 loop: CASRPAGVSNEQFF. As DNA, the CDR3 is TGTGCCAGCCGCCCGGCGGGAGTGTCGAATGAGCAGTTCTTC.

This sequence joins TRBV6-1 and TRBJ1-4; D is possibly TRBD1 (5 bases). V was shortened by 11 bases and J by 8 bases, with 18 bases between the two germline ends. The CDR3 contains 13 residues. Germline V gene data show CDR1 as MNHNS and CDR2 as SASEGT. The CDR3 region has the DNA TGTGCCCTCGGGGGGGAGGGTAGAGAAAAACTGTTTTTT. It translates to CALGGEGREKLFF.

V gene TRBV18 combines with J gene TRBJ1-1, with TRBD1 matching over 10 bases. With V trimmed by 3 bases and J by 5 bases, 3 bases remained unmatched. Germline CDR1 reads KGHSH; CDR2 reads LQKENI. CDR3 length: 14 amino acids. CDR3 bases: TGTGCCAGCTCACCGACAGGGGGCGTAACTGAAGCTTTCTTT. Protein product: CASSPTGGVTEAFF.

CDR3 protein: CASSLGVTNEKLFF. The CDR3 coding sequence is TGTGCCAGCAGCTTAGGAGTAACTAATGAAAAACTGTTTTTT. This chain links TRBV11-2 with TRBJ1-4; D is uncertain. Germline values: CDR1 SGHAT, CDR2 FQNNGV. Trimming took 1 base from V and 1 from J, leaving 4 bases between them. CDR3 length equals 14 residues.

The chain recombines TRBV29-1 with TRBJ1-2; no clear D gene. V gave up 2 bases and J gave up 2 bases, with 9 bases separating them. The CDR3 length is 13 residues. Germline CDR1 is SQVTM and CDR2 is ANQGSEA. CDR3 region: CSVEPAENYGYTF. The CDR3 nucleotides are TGCAGCGTTGAACCCGCGGAAAACTATGGCTACACCTTC. Combining the CDR3 with reference TRBV29-1 and TRBJ1-2 gives the whole variable domain SAVISQKPSRDICQRGTSLTIQCQVDSQVTMMFWYRQQPGQSLTLIATANQGSEATYESGFVIDKFPISRPNLTFSTLTVSNMSPEDSSIYLCSVEPAENYGYTFGSGTRLTVV.

This clone was recorded only once. CDR3 sequence (DNA): TGTGCCAGCAGCGTACTAGCGGGGGGCACAGATACGCAGTATTTT. Its translation is CASSVLAGGTDTQYF. V usage is TRBV2 and J usage is TRBJ2-3, with TRBD2 matching 11 bases. This CDR3 is built from 15 residues. The germline V gene has CDR1 SNHLY and CDR2 FYNNEI. The ends lost 6 bases at V and 1 base at J; junction bases unmatched: 3.